A selection of T cell receptor beta chains follows, all from one sample in a study of cytomegalovirus exposure and HLA in healthy donors. TCRdb's table, derived via immunoSEQ multiplex PCR, lists solely in-frame clones and lacks some. The sample shows about 180,000 clones, 60% to 85% of them seen only once. Sequences were obtained from PBMCs. The receptor set was obtained from a male donor in good health and CMV-seronegative. The CDR3 runs from the conserved cysteine through the conserved F or W. A D gene is named only where the DNA matches it firmly. Part of the rows lack a size; the others show once, few, many or a class for expanded clones.

clone size | J gene | V gene | D gene | CDR3 DNA | CDR3 protein
- | TRBJ1-2 | TRBV12-5 | TRBD1 | TGTGCTAGGGGGGACAGTAGGGACTATGGCTACACCTTC | CARGDSRDYGYTF
- | TRBJ2-1 | TRBV6-1 | - | TGTGCCAGCAGTGAAGAAGTTAGCGACAATGAGCAGTTCTTC | CASSEEVSDNEQFF
- | TRBJ1-5 | TRBV15 | - | TGTGCCACCAGCAGAGCCGGACAAAGCAATCAGCCCCAGCATTTT | CATSRAGQSNQPQHF
- | TRBJ2-3 | TRBV19 | TRBD2 | TGTGCCAGTAGTCCACTAGCGAGCGGATATACGCAGTATTTT | CASSPLASGYTQYF
once | TRBJ2-7 | TRBV28 | TRBD2 | TGTGCCAGCATTCGTAGCGGGGGGGCCTCCGAGCAGTACTTC | CASIRSGGASEQYF
- | TRBJ2-1 | TRBV4-1 | - | TGCGCCAGCAGCCAAGATCTGGCCGTTTACAATGAGCAGTTCTTC | CASSQDLAVYNEQFF
once | TRBJ2-3 | TRBV5-6 | TRBD2 | TGTGCCAGCAGCATCACCCAGCGGGAGGAGTATTTT | CASSITQREEYF
- | TRBJ2-3 | TRBV10-1 | TRBD1 | TGCGCCAGCAGGAGGGGACAGGGGGCCACAGATACGCAGTATTTT | CASRRGQGATDTQYF
- | TRBJ1-1 | TRBV28 | - | TGTGCCAGCAGTTCCCCAAAGCGGAACACTGAAGCTTTCTTT | CASSSPKRNTEAFF
- | TRBJ1-1 | TRBV28 | - | TGTGCCAGCAGTTTAGGGGGGGGGTATGAAGCTTTCTTT | CASSLGGGYEAFF
- | TRBJ1-2 | TRBV5-4 | TRBD1 | TGTGCCAGCAGCACGGGACAGGGAAAGGATGGCTACACCTTC | CASSTGQGKDGYTF
few | TRBJ1-1 | TRBV27 | TRBD1 | TGTGCCAGCAGTGTCCTTACAGGGGGCACTGAAGCTTTCTTT | CASSVLTGGTEAFF
- | TRBJ2-1 | TRBV27 | - | TGTGCCAGCAGTGGACCGGGAAAACAATCCTACAATGAGCAGTTCTTC | CASSGPGKQSYNEQFF
few | TRBJ2-7 | TRBV4-1 | - | TGCGCCAGCAGCTCCCCGGGGGACTCCTACGAGCAGTACTTC | CASSSPGDSYEQYF
- | TRBJ2-7 | TRBV27 | TRBD1 | TGTGCCAGCAGTTTTGGGACAGGGGGCTTTTACGAGCAGTACTTC | CASSFGTGGFYEQYF
- | TRBJ1-1 | TRBV28 | - | TGTGCCAGCAGTCGTAGTCCGGTCTTTATGAACACTGAAGCTTTCTTT | CASSRSPVFMNTEAFF
- | TRBJ1-3 | TRBV30 | - | TGTGCCTCGACTGTGAGCTCTGGAAACACCATATATTTT | CASTVSSGNTIYF
- | TRBJ1-1 | TRBV19 | - | TGTGCCAGTAGTACCACCCAGAGACCGACAGAATACACTGAAGCTTTCTTT | CASSTTQRPTEYTEAFF
- | TRBJ1-5 | TRBV19 | - | TGTGCCAGTAGTTTTAAGGGAGGAAGCAATCAGCCCCAGCATTTT | CASSFKGGSNQPQHF
few | TRBJ1-5 | TRBV6-1 | - | TGTGCCAGCAGCCCTCAGAGGGAGGGGGGTCAGCCCCAGCATTTT | CASSPQREGGQPQHF
- | TRBJ1-1 | TRBV30 | - | TGTGCCTGGAGTCTCGGACAGTTCGCCGCTGAAGCTTTCTTT | CAWSLGQFAAEAFF
- | TRBJ2-7 | TRBV4-2 | - | TGTGCCAGCAGCCAAGACCGACACGGCGGGTACGAGCAGTACTTC | CASSQDRHGGYEQYF
- | TRBJ2-5 | TRBV15 | - | TGTGCCACCAGCAGCCCGGTCGCGGGACAAGAGACCCAGTACTTC | CATSSPVAGQETQYF
- | TRBJ1-5 | TRBV6-1 | TRBD1 | TGTGCCAGCAGTGGCCCCTCAGGGGGATTGGGCAATCAGCCCCAGCATTTT | CASSGPSGGLGNQPQHF
- | TRBJ2-2 | TRBV6-5 | TRBD1 | TGTGCCAGCAGTTACGGGACAGGGGTGACCGGGGAGCTGTTTTTT | CASSYGTGVTGELFF
- | TRBJ1-5 | TRBV2 | - | TGTGCCAGCAGGGCTATCAGCGGAAATCAGCCCCAGCATTTT | CASRAISGNQPQHF
- | TRBJ1-3 | TRBV11-2 | - | TGTGCCAGCAGCTTAGCAGGGAACACCATATATTTT | CASSLAGNTIYF
once | TRBJ2-7 | TRBV29-1 | TRBD1 | TGCAGCGTCGTACCTCACCAGGGGGCGGGCGAGCAGTACTTC | CSVVPHQGAGEQYF
- | TRBJ2-7 | TRBV9 | TRBD2 | TGTGCCAGCAGCGTAGGTGGAACTAGCGGGAGTCACGAGCAGTACTTC | CASSVGGTSGSHEQYF
- | TRBJ2-3 | TRBV4-1 | TRBD2 | TGCGCCAGCCGGTGGACTAGCGGCACAGATACGCAGTATTTT | CASRWTSGTDTQYF
- | TRBJ1-3 | TRBV2 | - | TGTGCCAGCAGCCTAGATACCTCTGGAAACACCATATATTTT | CASSLDTSGNTIYF
- | TRBJ1-1 | TRBV6-1 | - | TGTGCCAGCAGTTTCCAGGAGGCGAACACTGAAGCTTTCTTT | CASSFQEANTEAFF
- | TRBJ2-1 | TRBV30 | TRBD1 | TGTGCCTGGACAAATCTACAGGGGCCCTTCAATGAGCAGTTCTTC | CAWTNLQGPFNEQFF
few | TRBJ2-2 | TRBV2 | TRBD2 | TGTGCCAGCAGTGAGAACCTAGCGGGGGCGAACACCGGGGAGCTGTTTTTT | CASSENLAGANTGELFF
- | TRBJ2-1 | TRBV9 | - | TGTGCCAGCAGCATAACGGAGCTCGGGTCCGGGCAGTTCTTC | CASSITELGSGQFF
- | TRBJ2-7 | TRBV19 | TRBD1 | TGTGCCAGCTCTGGACAGGCGTCCGAGCAGTACTTC | CASSGQASEQYF
few | TRBJ2-1 | TRBV27 | - | TGTGCCAGCAGTTCTTTTCGGAGGGCCAATGAGCAGTTCTTC | CASSSFRRANEQFF
- | TRBJ1-6 | TRBV30 | - | TGTGCCTGGAGCTACGGGACACCGATGACACCCCTCCACTTT | CAWSYGTPMTPLHF
few | TRBJ2-7 | TRBV6-6 | - | TGTGCCAGCAGTTACTTAGAGGGCATAAGCCACGAGCAGTACTTC | CASSYLEGISHEQYF
- | TRBJ2-7 | TRBV27 | - | TGTGCCAGCAGTTTGGCCGCACCCTACGAGCAGTACTTC | CASSLAAPYEQYF
- | TRBJ2-1 | TRBV11-2 | TRBD2 | TGTGCCAGCAGCTCTAGCGGGAGGGTATCGGGGGCCTACAATGAGCAGTTCTTC | CASSSSGRVSGAYNEQFF